This T cell receptor beta chain was captured by sequencing in a study of metastatic and nonmetastatic thyroid tumors. Study details: Malignant thyroid and benign thyroid patients provided blood and tumor or nodule tissue whose repertoires were compared. Study-level findings and limits: TCR beta diversity was reportedly significantly higher in malignant thyroid tumors than benign nodules, in blood and tumor.

This clone has more than one count but fewer than ten. Its specificity is not known. No treatment had been given to any patient before thyroid surgery. The authors' processing: Between-group CDR3 differences, defined by clinicopathological status, yielded a distant-metastasis classifier for papillary thyroid cancer. TCRdb re-clonotyped the PCR reads through MiXCR. TCRdb assigned the V and J calls; the authors' analysis was not used. The top ten hold approximately 28% of the sample, which has roughly 20,000 clones, 35% to 40% seen once. Trimming took 4 bases from V and 8 from J, leaving 18 bases between them. This CDR3 is 15 amino acids long. In germline, CDR1 is MNHEY, CDR2 SMNVEV (reference sequence).

The clonotype comes from a female donor with papillary thyroid cancer or a benign thyroid nodule (not recorded which). Some clones in this sample may be carry-over from other donors' samples. This chain uses TRBV27 with TRBJ2-1; D possibly corresponds to TRBD2 (5 bases). The sequenced sample consisted of tumor tissue. CDR3 bases: TGTGCCAGCAGTTCAGCGGAGCTAAGTACCGATGAGCAGTTCTTC. This codes for CASSSAELSTDEQFF.